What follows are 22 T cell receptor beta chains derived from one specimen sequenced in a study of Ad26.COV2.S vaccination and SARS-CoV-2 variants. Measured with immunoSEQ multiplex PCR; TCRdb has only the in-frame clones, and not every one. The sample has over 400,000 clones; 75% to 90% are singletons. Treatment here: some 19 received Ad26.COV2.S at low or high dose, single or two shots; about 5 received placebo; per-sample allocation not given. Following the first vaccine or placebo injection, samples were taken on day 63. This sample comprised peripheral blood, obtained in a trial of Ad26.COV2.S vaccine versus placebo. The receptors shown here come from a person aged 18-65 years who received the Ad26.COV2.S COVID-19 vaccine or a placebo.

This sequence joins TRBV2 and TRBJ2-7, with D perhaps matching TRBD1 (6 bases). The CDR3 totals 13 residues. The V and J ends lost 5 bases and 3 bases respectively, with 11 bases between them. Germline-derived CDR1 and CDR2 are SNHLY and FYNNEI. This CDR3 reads CASSRDTNYEQYF. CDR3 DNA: TGTGCCAGCAGTAGGGACACCAACTACGAGCAGTACTTC.

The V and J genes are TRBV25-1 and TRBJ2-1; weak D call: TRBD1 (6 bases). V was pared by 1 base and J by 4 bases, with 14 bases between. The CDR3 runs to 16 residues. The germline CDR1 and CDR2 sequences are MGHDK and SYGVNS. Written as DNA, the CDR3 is TGTGCCAGCAGTGAATTTGAGGGACACTCGTACAATGAGCAGTTCTTC. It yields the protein CASSEFEGHSYNEQFF.

This CDR3 reads CASSLADTQYF. CDR3 coding DNA: TGTGCCAGTAGTTTGGCAGATACGCAGTATTTT. The chain combines TRBV19 with TRBJ2-3; D is unresolved. Germline lookup yields CDR1 LNHDA and CDR2 SQIVND (reference sequence). The CDR3 runs to 11 residues. V was shortened by 5 bases and J by 4 bases, with 4 bases between the two germline ends.

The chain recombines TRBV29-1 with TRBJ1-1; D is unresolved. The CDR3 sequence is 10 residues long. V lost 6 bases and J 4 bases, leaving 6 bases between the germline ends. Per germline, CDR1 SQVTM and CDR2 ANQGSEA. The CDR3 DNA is TGCAGCGTCGTGATCACTGAAGCTTTCTTT. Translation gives CSVVITEAFF.

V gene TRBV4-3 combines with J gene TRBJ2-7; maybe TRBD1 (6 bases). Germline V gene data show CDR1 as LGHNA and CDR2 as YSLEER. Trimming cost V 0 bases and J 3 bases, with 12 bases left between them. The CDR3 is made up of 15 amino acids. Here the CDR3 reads CASSQDSQGRYEQYF. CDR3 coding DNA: TGCGCCAGCAGCCAAGATTCACAGGGCCGCTACGAGCAGTACTTC.

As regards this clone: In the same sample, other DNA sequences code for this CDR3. The CDR3 DNA is TGCAGCACTAACACAGATACGCAGTATTTT. Its translation: CSTNTDTQYF. The chain recombines TRBV29-1 with TRBJ2-3; D is uncertain. This CDR3 spans 10 amino acids. Between the trimmed V and J ends, which lost 8 bases and 2 bases, there was a span of 5 bases. CDR1 is SQVTM and CDR2 is ANQGSEA in the germline V gene.

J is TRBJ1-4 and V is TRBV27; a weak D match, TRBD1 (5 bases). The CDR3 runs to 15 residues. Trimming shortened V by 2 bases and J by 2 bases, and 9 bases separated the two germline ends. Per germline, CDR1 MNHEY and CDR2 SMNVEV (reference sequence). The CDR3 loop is CASSLMGGTNEKLFF. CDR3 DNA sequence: TGTGCCAGCAGTTTAATGGGGGGGACTAATGAAAAACTGTTTTTT.

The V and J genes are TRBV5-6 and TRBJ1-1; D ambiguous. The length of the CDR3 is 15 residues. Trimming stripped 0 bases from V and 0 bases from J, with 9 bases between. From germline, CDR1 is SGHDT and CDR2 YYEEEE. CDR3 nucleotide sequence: TGTGCCAGCAGCTTGGCCGGGCAGATGAACACTGAAGCTTTCTTT. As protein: CASSLAGQMNTEAFF. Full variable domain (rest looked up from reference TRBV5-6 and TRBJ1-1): DAGVTQSPTHLIKTRGQQVTLRCSPKSGHDTVSWYQQALGQGPQFIFQYYEEEERQRGNFPDRFSGHQFPNYSSELNVNALLLGDSALYLCASSLAGQMNTEAFFGQGTRLTVV.

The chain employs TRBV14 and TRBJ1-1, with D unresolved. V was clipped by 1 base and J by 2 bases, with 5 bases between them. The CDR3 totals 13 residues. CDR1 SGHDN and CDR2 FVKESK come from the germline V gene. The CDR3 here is CASSQGINTEAFF. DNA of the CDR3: TGTGCCAGCAGCCAAGGGATTAACACTGAAGCTTTCTTT.

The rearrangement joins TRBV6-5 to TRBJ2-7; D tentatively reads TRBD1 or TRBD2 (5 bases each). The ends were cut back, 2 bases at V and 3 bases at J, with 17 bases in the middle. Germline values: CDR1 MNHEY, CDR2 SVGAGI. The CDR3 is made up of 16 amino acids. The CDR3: CASSYRLTSRVYEQYF. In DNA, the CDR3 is TGTGCCAGCAGTTACCGACTAACGTCCAGGGTCTACGAGCAGTACTTC.

The CDR3 loop is CASSGQAGWEKLFF. CDR3 nucleotides: TGTGCCAGCAGTGGACAGGCGGGTTGGGAAAAACTGTTTTTT. The chain uses TRBV28 and TRBJ1-4; 7 bases are shared with TRBD1. The CDR3 is 14 residues long. The germline CDR1 and CDR2 sequences are MDHEN and SYDVKM. V shed 5 bases and J 8 bases; nucleotides not matched to a gene: 8.

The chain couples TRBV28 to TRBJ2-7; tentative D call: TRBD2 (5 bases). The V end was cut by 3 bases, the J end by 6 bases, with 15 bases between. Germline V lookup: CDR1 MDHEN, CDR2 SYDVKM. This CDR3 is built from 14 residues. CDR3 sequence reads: CASSFSGSTREQYF. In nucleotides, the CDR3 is TGTGCCAGCAGTTTTTCGGGGAGCACCCGCGAGCAGTACTTC.

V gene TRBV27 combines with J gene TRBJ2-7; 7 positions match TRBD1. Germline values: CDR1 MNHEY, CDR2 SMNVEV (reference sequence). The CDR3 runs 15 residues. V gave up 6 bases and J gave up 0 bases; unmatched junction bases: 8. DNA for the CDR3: TGTGCCAGCAGCAGGACAGGCCTAAGCTCCTACGAGCAGTACTTC. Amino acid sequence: CASSRTGLSSYEQYF.

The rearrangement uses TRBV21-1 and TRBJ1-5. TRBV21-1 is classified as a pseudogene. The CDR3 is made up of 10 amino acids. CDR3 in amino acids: CASIKQPQHF. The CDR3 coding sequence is TGTGCCAGTATAAAACAGCCCCAGCATTTT.

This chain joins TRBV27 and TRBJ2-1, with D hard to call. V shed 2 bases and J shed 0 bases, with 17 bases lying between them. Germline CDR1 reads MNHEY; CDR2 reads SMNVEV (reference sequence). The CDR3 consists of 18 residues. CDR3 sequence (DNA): TGTGCCAGCAGTTTACACTTTAGTGGGGAAAGCTCCTACAATGAGCAGTTCTTC. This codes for CASSLHFSGESSYNEQFF.

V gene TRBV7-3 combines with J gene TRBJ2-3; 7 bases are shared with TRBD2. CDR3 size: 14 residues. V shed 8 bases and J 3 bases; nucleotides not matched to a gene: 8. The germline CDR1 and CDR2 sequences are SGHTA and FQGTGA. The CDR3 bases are TGTGCCAGCCACTCAGGGCGGGGGACAGATACGCAGTATTTT. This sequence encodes CASHSGRGTDTQYF.

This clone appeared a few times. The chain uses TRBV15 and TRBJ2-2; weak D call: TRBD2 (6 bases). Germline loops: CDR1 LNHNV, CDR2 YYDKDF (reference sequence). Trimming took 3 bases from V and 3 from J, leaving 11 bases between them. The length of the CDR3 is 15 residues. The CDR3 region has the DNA TGTGCCACCAGCAGGTTAGCGGAGTACACCGGGGAGCTGTTTTTT. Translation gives CATSRLAEYTGELFF.

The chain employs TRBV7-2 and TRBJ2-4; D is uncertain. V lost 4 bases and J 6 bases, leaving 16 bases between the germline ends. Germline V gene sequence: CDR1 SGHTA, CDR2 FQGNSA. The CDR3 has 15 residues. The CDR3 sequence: CASSSGPPNSNIQYF. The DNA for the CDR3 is TGTGCCAGCAGCTCAGGACCGCCTAACTCAAACATTCAGTACTTC.

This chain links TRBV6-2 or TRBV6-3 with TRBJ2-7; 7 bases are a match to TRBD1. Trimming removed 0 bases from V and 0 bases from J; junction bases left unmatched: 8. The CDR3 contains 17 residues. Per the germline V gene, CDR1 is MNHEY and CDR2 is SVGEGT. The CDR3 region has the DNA TGTGCCAGCAGTTACTCGCCCGGACAGGCTTACTCCTACGAGCAGTACTTC. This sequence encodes CASSYSPGQAYSYEQYF.

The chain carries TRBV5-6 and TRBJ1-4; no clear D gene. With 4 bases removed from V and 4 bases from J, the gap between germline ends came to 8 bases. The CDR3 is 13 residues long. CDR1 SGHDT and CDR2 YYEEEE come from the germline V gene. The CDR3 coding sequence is TGTGCCAGCAGCATTTACAGTAATGAAAAACTGTTTTTT. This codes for CASSIYSNEKLFF.

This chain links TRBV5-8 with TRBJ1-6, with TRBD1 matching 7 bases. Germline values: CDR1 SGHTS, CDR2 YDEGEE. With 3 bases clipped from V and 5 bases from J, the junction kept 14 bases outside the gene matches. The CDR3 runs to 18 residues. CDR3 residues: CASSYVGGGAGHNSPLHF. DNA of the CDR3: TGTGCCAGCAGCTACGTCGGAGGGGGCGCCGGGCATAATTCACCCCTCCACTTT.

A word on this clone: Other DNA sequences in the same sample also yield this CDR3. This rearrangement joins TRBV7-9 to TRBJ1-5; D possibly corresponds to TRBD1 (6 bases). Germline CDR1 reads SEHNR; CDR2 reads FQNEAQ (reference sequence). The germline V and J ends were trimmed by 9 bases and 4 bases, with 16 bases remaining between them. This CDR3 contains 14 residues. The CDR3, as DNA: TGTGCCAGTAGCCGCAACAGGGATAATCAGCCCCAGCATTTT. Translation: CASSRNRDNQPQHF.